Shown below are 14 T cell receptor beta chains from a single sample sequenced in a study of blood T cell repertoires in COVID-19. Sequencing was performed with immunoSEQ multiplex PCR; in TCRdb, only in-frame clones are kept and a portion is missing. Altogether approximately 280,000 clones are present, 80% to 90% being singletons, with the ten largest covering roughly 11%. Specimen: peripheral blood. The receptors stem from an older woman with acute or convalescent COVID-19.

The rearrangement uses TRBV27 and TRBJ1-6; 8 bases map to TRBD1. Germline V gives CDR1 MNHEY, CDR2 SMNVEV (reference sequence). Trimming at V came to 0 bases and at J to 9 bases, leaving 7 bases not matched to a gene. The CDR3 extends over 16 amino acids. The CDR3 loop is CASSLSGDRHISPLHF. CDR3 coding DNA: TGTGCCAGCAGTTTATCGGGGGACAGGCATATTTCACCCCTCCACTTT.

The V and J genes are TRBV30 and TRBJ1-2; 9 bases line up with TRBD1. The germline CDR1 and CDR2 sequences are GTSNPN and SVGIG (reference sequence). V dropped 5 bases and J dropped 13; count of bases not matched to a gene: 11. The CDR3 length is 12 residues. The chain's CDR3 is CAWAGDRAFSTF. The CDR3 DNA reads TGTGCCTGGGCGGGGGACAGGGCTTTTTCCACCTTC.

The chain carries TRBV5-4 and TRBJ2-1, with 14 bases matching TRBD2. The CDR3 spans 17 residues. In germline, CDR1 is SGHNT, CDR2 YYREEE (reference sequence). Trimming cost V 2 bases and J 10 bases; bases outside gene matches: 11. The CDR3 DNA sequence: TGTGCCAGCAGCTTTTGGCCGGGACTAGCGGGGGTGGGGGAGCAGTTCTTC. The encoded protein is CASSFWPGLAGVGEQFF.

The CDR3 DNA reads TGTGCCATCCGCCCCAGCGGGGGCACAGATACGCAGTATTTT. It translates to CAIRPSGGTDTQYF. This rearrangement joins TRBV10-3 to TRBJ2-3; 7 bases map to TRBD2. The CDR3 contains 14 residues. The germline gives CDR1 ENHRY, CDR2 SYGVKD. V was clipped by 8 bases and J by 1 base; unmatched bases: 6.

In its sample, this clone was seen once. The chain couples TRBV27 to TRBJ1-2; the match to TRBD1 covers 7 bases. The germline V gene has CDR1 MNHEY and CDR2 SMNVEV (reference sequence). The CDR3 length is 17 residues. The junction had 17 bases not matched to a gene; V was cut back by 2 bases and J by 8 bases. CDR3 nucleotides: TGTGCCAGCAGTTTAGGATTCCCCATTACAGGGGTGGGCGGCTACACCTTC. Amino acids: CASSLGFPITGVGGYTF.

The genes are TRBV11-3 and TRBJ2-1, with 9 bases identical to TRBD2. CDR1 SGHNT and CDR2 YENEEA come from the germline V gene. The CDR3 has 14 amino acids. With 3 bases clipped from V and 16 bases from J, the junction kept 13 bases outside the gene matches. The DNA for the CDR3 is TGTGCCAGCAGCTTGGGCCCCCCTAGCGGGGCACTTTTCTTC. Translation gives CASSLGPPSGALFF.

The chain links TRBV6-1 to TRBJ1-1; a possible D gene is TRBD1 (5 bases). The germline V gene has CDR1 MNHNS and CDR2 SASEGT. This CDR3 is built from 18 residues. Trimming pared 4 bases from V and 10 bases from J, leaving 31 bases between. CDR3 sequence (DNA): TGTGCCAGCAGTGCTTGGATCGGGGATACGCGGGGGAGAGGTGGAGCTTTCTTT. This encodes CASSAWIGDTRGRGGAFF.

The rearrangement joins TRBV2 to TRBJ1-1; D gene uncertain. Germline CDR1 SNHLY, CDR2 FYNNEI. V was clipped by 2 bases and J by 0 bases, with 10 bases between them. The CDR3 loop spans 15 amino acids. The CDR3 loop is CASSELGRLNTEAFF. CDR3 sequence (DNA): TGTGCCAGCAGTGAATTAGGCAGGCTGAACACTGAAGCTTTCTTT.

Here the CDR3 reads CASSSWGRTNTEAFF. The CDR3 DNA reads as TGTGCCAGTAGTTCCTGGGGCCGAACGAACACTGAAGCTTTCTTT. V is TRBV19 and J is TRBJ1-1; D is possibly TRBD1 (5 bases). The germline V gene encodes CDR1 LNHDA and CDR2 SQIVND (reference sequence). V was trimmed by 5 bases and J by 1 base, leaving 14 bases between them. This CDR3 has 15 amino acids. The full variable domain, completed using reference TRBV19 and TRBJ1-1, is DGGITQSPKYLFRKEGQNVTLSCEQNLNHDAMYWYRQDPGQGLRLIYYSQIVNDFQKGDIAEGYSVSREKKESFPLTVTSAQKNPTAFYLCASSSWGRTNTEAFFGQGTRLTVV.

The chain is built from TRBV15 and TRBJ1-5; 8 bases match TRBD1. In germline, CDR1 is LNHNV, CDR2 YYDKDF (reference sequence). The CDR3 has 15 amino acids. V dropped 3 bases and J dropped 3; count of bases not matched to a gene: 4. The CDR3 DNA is TGTGCCACCAGCAGGACGGGACAGGACAATCAGCCCCAGCATTTT. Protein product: CATSRTGQDNQPQHF.

The CDR3 sequence is CAWNAGVFQETQYF. The CDR3 DNA reads TGTGCCTGGAATGCGGGGGTCTTCCAAGAGACCCAGTACTTC. The rearrangement joins TRBV30 to TRBJ2-5, with TRBD2 matching 7 bases. Germline V gene lookup returns CDR1 GTSNPN and CDR2 SVGIG (reference sequence). The CDR3 covers 14 residues. The J segment lost 1 base and the V segment lost 4 bases, leaving 6 bases of the junction unmatched.

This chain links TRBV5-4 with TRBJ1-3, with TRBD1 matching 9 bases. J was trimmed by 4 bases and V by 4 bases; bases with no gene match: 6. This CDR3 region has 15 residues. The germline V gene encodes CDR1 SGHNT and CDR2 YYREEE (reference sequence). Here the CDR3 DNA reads TGTGCCAGCAGCCCTGGGACAGGGAACGGAAACACCATATATTTT. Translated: CASSPGTGNGNTIYF.

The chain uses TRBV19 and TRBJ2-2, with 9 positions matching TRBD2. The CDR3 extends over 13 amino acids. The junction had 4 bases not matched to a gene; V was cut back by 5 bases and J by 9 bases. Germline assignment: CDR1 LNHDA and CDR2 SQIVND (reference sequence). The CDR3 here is CASSQTSGRELFF. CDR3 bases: TGTGCCAGTAGTCAGACTAGCGGCCGGGAGCTGTTTTTT.

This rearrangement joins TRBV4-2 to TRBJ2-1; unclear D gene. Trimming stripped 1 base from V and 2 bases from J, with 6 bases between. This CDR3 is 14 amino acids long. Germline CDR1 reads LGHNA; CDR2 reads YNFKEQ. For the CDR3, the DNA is TGTGCCAGCAGCCAAGTTCTAGCCTACAATGAGCAGTTCTTC. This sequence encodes CASSQVLAYNEQFF.